This TCR beta chain was obtained from a study of human T cells and chemical hapten exposure. This clonotype was recorded a few times. Regarding time point: patch test 1, 2 weeks after DPC sensitization. Treatment noted: therapeutic diphenylcyclopropenone sensitization with weekly scalp DPC. TCRdb passed the RACE reads through MiXCR, listing each CDR3 protein once. The profile covers some 70,000 distinct CDR3 sequences, with approximately 29% appearing a single time and about 10% taken by the ten largest. V lost 4 bases and J 0 bases, leaving 5 bases between the germline ends. Per the germline V gene, CDR1 is SGHRS and CDR2 is YFSETQ. The CDR3 contains 14 residues.

This sequence was found in a man between 35 and 55 years old with alopecia areata. Some clones in this sample may be carry-over from other donors' samples. The specimen was whole blood, collected in connection with sensitization to the hapten diphenylcyclopropenone (DPC). The gene calls are TRBV5-1 and TRBJ2-6; D call uncertain. CDR3 protein: CASSAPSGANVLTF. In nucleotides, the CDR3 is TGCGCCAGCAGCGCCCCCTCTGGGGCCAACGTCCTGACTTTC.